The 31 T cell receptor beta chains reported below all come from one sample, sequenced in a study of Ad26.COV2.S vaccination and SARS-CoV-2 variants. Treatment: roughly 20 received Ad26.COV2.S at low or high dose, single or two shots; about 5 received placebo; per-sample allocation not given. All samples were drawn on day 63, counting from the first vaccine or placebo injection. Method: immunoSEQ multiplex PCR; TCRdb's copy keeps in-frame clones and lacks some. The table lists fewer than 300,000 clones, around 87% of them singletons, with more than 2.5% in the top ten. Source: peripheral blood, taken in a trial of Ad26.COV2.S vaccine versus placebo. These receptor sequences come from a person between 18 and 59 years old who received the Ad26.COV2.S COVID-19 vaccine or a placebo.

This clone was picked up one time. V is TRBV2 and J is TRBJ2-7, with D tentatively TRBD1 (5 bases). Germline V CDR1 and CDR2: SNHLY, FYNNEI. The V end was cut by 2 bases, the J end by 3 bases, with 11 bases between. CDR3 length: 14 residues. The CDR3 loop is CASSEMVQGYEQYF. CDR3 DNA sequence: TGTGCCAGCAGTGAAATGGTGCAGGGCTACGAGCAGTACTTC.

J is TRBJ2-5 and V is TRBV4-3; unclear D gene. The length of the CDR3 is 14 residues. Trimming cost V 0 bases and J 5 bases, with 10 bases left between them. Germline CDR1 is LGHNA and CDR2 is YSLEER. The CDR3 DNA reads as TGCGCCAGCAGCCAAGATAGGACCTGGGAGACCCAGTACTTC. Amino acids: CASSQDRTWETQYF.

The chain is built from TRBV11-2 and TRBJ1-6; the match to TRBD1 covers 9 bases. CDR1 SGHAT and CDR2 FQNNGV come from the germline V gene. V shed 6 bases and J 5 bases; nucleotides not matched to a gene: 8. This CDR3 region has 16 residues. The CDR3 DNA reads TGTGCCAGCAGTCTGCAGGGACAGGGCAATAATTCACCCCTCCACTTT. This sequence encodes CASSLQGQGNNSPLHF. Together with reference TRBV11-2 and TRBJ1-6, the CDR3 gives the full variable domain: EAGVAQSPRYKIIEKRQSVAFWCNPISGHATLYWYQQILGQGPKLLIQFQNNGVVDDSQLPKDRFSAERLKGVDSTLKIQPAKLEDSAVYLCASSLQGQGNNSPLHFGNGTRLTVT.

This chain uses TRBV5-5 with TRBJ1-3; D gene unclear. Germline V gene lookup returns CDR1 SGHKS and CDR2 YYEKEE (reference sequence). CDR3 length: 15 amino acids. V was trimmed by 4 bases and J by 0 bases, leaving 11 bases between them. CDR3: CASSPWSYSGNTIYF. DNA for the CDR3: TGTGCCAGCAGCCCGTGGTCGTACTCTGGAAACACCATATATTTT. Combining the CDR3 with reference TRBV5-5 and TRBJ1-3 gives the whole variable domain DAGVTQSPTHLIKTRGQQVTLRCSPISGHKSVSWYQQVLGQGPQFIFQYYEKEERGRGNFPDRFSARQFPNYSSELNVNALLLGDSALYLCASSPWSYSGNTIYFGEGSWLTVV.

The chain uses TRBV14 and TRBJ1-1, with D perhaps matching TRBD1 (6 bases). Germline V lookup: CDR1 SGHDN, CDR2 FVKESK. The CDR3 is made up of 14 amino acids. With 4 bases removed from V and 4 bases from J, the gap between germline ends came to 13 bases. CDR3 sequence: CASSRIRDTTEAFF. CDR3 DNA: TGTGCCAGCAGCCGAATCCGGGACACCACTGAAGCTTTCTTT.

The chain carries TRBV7-2 and TRBJ2-1; maybe TRBD2 (5 bases). The ends were cut back, 4 bases at V and 2 bases at J, with 9 bases in the middle. The CDR3 length is 14 residues. Germline lookup yields CDR1 SGHTA and CDR2 FQGNSA. CDR3 in amino acids: CASSSEVAYNEQFF. CDR3 DNA: TGTGCCAGCAGCTCGGAGGTTGCCTACAATGAGCAGTTCTTC. The full variable domain, with the rest looked up from reference TRBV7-2 and TRBJ2-1, is GAGVSQSPSNKVTEKGKDVELRCDPISGHTALYWYRQSLGQGLEFLIYFQGNSAPDKSGLPSDRFSAERTGGSVSTLTIQRTQQEDSAVYLCASSSEVAYNEQFFGPGTRLTVL.

This clone was picked up a small number of times. The V and J genes are TRBV18 and TRBJ1-1; D uncertain. This CDR3 contains 13 residues. The V and J ends lost 0 bases and 3 bases respectively, with 5 bases between them. The germline V gene encodes CDR1 KGHSH and CDR2 LQKENI. The DNA for the CDR3 is TGTGCCAGCTCACCACCAATAGACACTGAAGCTTTCTTT. Translating gives CASSPPIDTEAFF.

The chain recombines TRBV27 with TRBJ1-5; D remains ambiguous. Trimming took 2 bases from V and 3 from J, leaving 14 bases between them. The germline CDR1 and CDR2 sequences are MNHEY and SMNVEV (reference sequence). The CDR3 is made up of 16 amino acids. The CDR3 loop is CASSLRPRMDNQPQHF. CDR3 sequence (DNA): TGTGCCAGCAGTTTACGGCCGCGCATGGACAATCAGCCCCAGCATTTT.

This chain connects TRBV5-4 to TRBJ1-2, with 9 bases identical to TRBD1. CDR1 and CDR2 from the germline V gene are SGHNT and YYREEE (reference sequence). V was clipped by 4 bases and J by 4 bases; unmatched bases: 11. This CDR3 has 16 residues. Written as DNA, the CDR3 is TGTGCCAGCAGCCTAGGACAGGGGAAGGCAGGCTATGGCTACACCTTC. As protein: CASSLGQGKAGYGYTF.

J is TRBJ1-2 and V is TRBV3-1 (or the pseudogene TRBV3-2); D is perhaps TRBD1 (6 bases). The ends were cut back, 6 bases at V and 4 bases at J, with 12 bases in the middle. This CDR3 comprises 13 residues. CDR1 LGHDT and CDR2 YNNKEL come from the germline V gene (reference sequence). The CDR3 loop reads CASRRGILYGYTF. The CDR3, as DNA: TGTGCCAGCAGGAGGGGGATCCTCTATGGCTACACCTTC.

This chain uses TRBV12-5 with TRBJ2-3; possible D gene TRBD1, 7 bases. The CDR3 extends over 17 amino acids. The ends were cut back, 1 base at V and 1 base at J, with 15 bases in the middle. Germline V gives CDR1 LGHNT, CDR2 FRNRAP. The CDR3 protein is CASGLGGGGGGTDTQYF. Written as DNA, the CDR3 is TGTGCTAGTGGTTTGGGCGGAGGGGGCGGCGGCACAGATACGCAGTATTTT.

V is TRBV5-6 and J is TRBJ1-2; 12 bases agree with TRBD1. The trim removed 9 bases at V and 3 bases at J, leaving 12 bases unmatched. CDR3 length: 16 amino acids. The V gene's germline CDR1 is SGHDT and CDR2 YYEEEE. The CDR3 is CATMGPRDRGHYGYTF. CDR3 DNA sequence: TGTGCCACCATGGGCCCTCGGGACAGGGGGCACTATGGCTACACCTTC.

V usage is TRBV7-2 and J usage is TRBJ1-6; D is possibly TRBD1 (6 bases). With 4 bases removed from V and 9 bases from J, the gap between germline ends came to 16 bases. Germline V lookup: CDR1 SGHTA, CDR2 FQGNSA. The CDR3 spans 15 residues. CDR3 nucleotide sequence: TGTGCCAGCAGCTACGTTAGAGGGGGGGGTTCACCCCTCCACTTT. Its protein is CASSYVRGGGSPLHF.

The CDR3 region is CASSPPGPLNTEAFF. The CDR3 region has the DNA TGTGCCAGCAGCCCCCCGGGGCCTCTAAACACTGAAGCTTTCTTT. The chain combines TRBV4-2 with TRBJ1-1; tentative D call: TRBD1 (5 bases). The germline V gene has CDR1 LGHNA and CDR2 YNFKEQ. Trimming shortened V by 4 bases and J by 2 bases, and 14 bases separated the two germline ends. The CDR3 loop spans 15 amino acids.

This clone was detected only once. The chain has TRBV30 and TRBJ1-2, with 8 nucleotides matching TRBD1. The germline gives CDR1 GTSNPN, CDR2 SVGIG (reference sequence). This CDR3 comprises 14 residues. The V and J ends lost 2 bases and 6 bases, in that order; junction bases with no gene match: 8. The chain's CDR3 is CAWSLGQGANGYTF. The CDR3 DNA is TGTGCCTGGAGTTTGGGGCAGGGGGCGAATGGCTACACCTTC.

The V and J genes are TRBV2 and TRBJ1-5; a weak D match, TRBD1 (6 bases). V was shortened by 6 bases and J by 2 bases, with 17 bases between the two germline ends. Per the germline V gene, CDR1 is SNHLY and CDR2 is FYNNEI. This CDR3 is built from 16 residues. CDR3 nucleotide sequence: TGTGCCAGCAGGTCGCGGGCAGGGGTAGGCAATCAGCCCCAGCATTTT. It encodes CASRSRAGVGNQPQHF.

This sequence joins TRBV5-1 and TRBJ2-1; possible D gene TRBD1, 6 bases. The CDR3 covers 16 residues. Trimming removed 3 bases at V and 11 bases at J, with 24 bases between. Germline lookup yields CDR1 SGHRS and CDR2 YFSETQ. The CDR3 DNA follows: TGCGCCAGCAGCTCGAATACAGGGCCGAGAATCGGTAAGCAGTTCTTC. Translation gives CASSSNTGPRIGKQFF. Full variable domain (missing parts from reference TRBV5-1 and TRBJ2-1): KAGVTQTPRYLIKTRGQQVTLSCSPISGHRSVSWYQQTPGQGLQFLFEYFSETQRNKGNFPGRFSGRQFSNSRSEMNVSTLELGDSALYLCASSSNTGPRIGKQFFGPGTRLTVL.

The chain couples TRBV20-1 to TRBJ1-2, with TRBD1 matching 9 bases. V shed 3 bases and J 5 bases; nucleotides not matched to a gene: 13. Looked up from germline, CDR1 is DFQATT and CDR2 is SNEGSKA (reference sequence). This CDR3 has 16 amino acids. The CDR3 nucleotides read TGCAGTGCTAGTTACAACAGGGGGCGCTTCTCTTATGGCTACACCTTC. Translated, it gives CSASYNRGRFSYGYTF.

The chain recombines TRBV4-1 with TRBJ1-1; D gene uncertain. The germline V gene encodes CDR1 MGHRA and CDR2 YSYEKL. This CDR3 is 13 amino acids long. V shed 1 base and J shed 5 bases, with 8 bases lying between them. As DNA, the CDR3 is TGCGCCAGCAGCCAAGGCTTGAGGACTGAAGCTTTCTTT. It yields the protein CASSQGLRTEAFF.

The V and J genes are TRBV19 and TRBJ1-6, with 10 positions matching TRBD1. V shed 2 bases and J 10 bases; nucleotides not matched to a gene: 8. Germline lookup yields CDR1 LNHDA and CDR2 SQIVND (reference sequence). CDR3 size: 16 residues. The DNA of the CDR3 is TGTGCCAGTAGTATATCGGGACAGGGGTTAGGATCACCCCTCCACTTT. It translates to CASSISGQGLGSPLHF.

CDR3 loop: CASSSRTSGAPIVYNEQFF. Here the CDR3 DNA reads TGTGCCAGCAGCTCCCGGACTAGCGGGGCCCCCATAGTCTACAATGAGCAGTTCTTC. The genes are TRBV9 and TRBJ2-1; 12 bases fit TRBD2. Germline V lookup: CDR1 SGDLS, CDR2 YYNGEE. V lost 4 bases to trimming and J lost 3 bases; unmatched junction nucleotides: 14. The CDR3 has 19 amino acids.

The V and J genes are TRBV9 and TRBJ1-2; no clear D. CDR1 and CDR2 from the germline V gene are SGDLS and YYNGEE. The V end was cut by 0 bases, the J end by 13 bases, with 19 bases between. The CDR3 loop spans 14 amino acids. CDR3 protein: CASSVGGTHSPSTF. In DNA, the CDR3 is TGTGCCAGCAGCGTAGGGGGAACCCACTCTCCCTCCACCTTC.

The chain carries TRBV20-1 and TRBJ1-4; D unclear. Trimming cost V 3 bases and J 4 bases, with 3 bases left between them. This CDR3 is built from 11 residues. Germline V gives CDR1 DFQATT, CDR2 SNEGSKA (reference sequence). CDR3 region: CSARRNEKLFF. The CDR3 bases are TGCAGTGCTAGGCGTAATGAAAAACTGTTTTTT.

This chain joins TRBV4-3 and TRBJ1-1; 9 bases line up with TRBD1. This CDR3 is 16 amino acids long. V shed 0 bases, J shed 11 bases, and the junction held 13 bases outside the gene matches. Germline CDR1 reads LGHNA; CDR2 reads YSLEER. CDR3 sequence: CASSQDLRSTGGSAFF. The CDR3, as DNA: TGCGCCAGCAGCCAAGATTTAAGGAGTACAGGGGGCTCTGCTTTCTTT.

The chain carries TRBV25-1 and TRBJ2-2; TRBD2 aligns across 11 bases. V was pared by 1 base and J by 3 bases, with 1 base of the junction left unmatched. The CDR3 spans 16 residues. Germline V lookup: CDR1 MGHDK, CDR2 SYGVNS. The DNA for the CDR3 is TGTGCCAGCAGTGAATTACTAGCGGGAGACACCGGGGAGCTGTTTTTT. Translated: CASSELLAGDTGELFF.

This clone is a singleton in its sample. V is TRBV30 and J is TRBJ1-1; no definite D call. Germline V gives CDR1 GTSNPN, CDR2 SVGIG (reference sequence). The CDR3 loop spans 13 amino acids. V dropped 1 base and J dropped 6 bases, with 12 bases sitting between them. DNA for the CDR3: TGTGCCTGGAGTGGGGTTGGAGGAGCTGAAGCTTTCTTT. It yields the protein CAWSGVGGAEAFF.

This chain uses TRBV10-1 with TRBJ2-3; tentatively, D is TRBD1 (5 bases). Germline-derived CDR1 and CDR2 are WNHNN and SYGVQD (reference sequence). The CDR3 extends over 15 amino acids. Trimming took off 4 bases at V and 2 bases at J, with 13 bases between the two ends. The chain's CDR3 is CASSARQGLTDTQYF. CDR3 bases: TGCGCCAGCAGTGCCCGGCAGGGTCTCACAGATACGCAGTATTTT.

The J gene is TRBJ2-7, the V gene TRBV28; a possible D gene is TRBD1 (5 bases). The germline V and J ends were trimmed by 8 bases and 0 bases, with 11 bases remaining between them. The CDR3 totals 13 residues. Germline V CDR1 and CDR2: MDHEN, SYDVKM. CDR3 DNA sequence: TGTGCCAGCCTGTACAGGAGCTCCTACGAGCAGTACTTC. It specifies CASLYRSSYEQYF.

V and J are TRBV6-1 and TRBJ1-5; D gene ambiguous. V dropped 3 bases and J dropped 0 bases, with 24 bases sitting between them. CDR1 MNHNS and CDR2 SASEGT come from the germline V gene. The CDR3 has 20 residues. The DNA for the CDR3 is TGTGCCAGCAGTGAGGGTCCATATACCTCCGGGGTTTATAGCAATCAGCCCCAGCATTTT. It specifies CASSEGPYTSGVYSNQPQHF.

The chain has TRBV5-6 and TRBJ1-1, with a possible D match to TRBD1 (5 bases). V lost 4 bases and J 0 bases, leaving 13 bases between the germline ends. CDR1 is SGHDT, CDR2 YYEEEE, per germline. This CDR3 spans 15 amino acids. The CDR3 spells CASSALGEVNTEAFF. In DNA form, the CDR3 reads TGTGCCAGCAGCGCCCTAGGGGAAGTGAACACTGAAGCTTTCTTT.

The chain uses TRBV2 and TRBJ1-6; D possibly corresponds to TRBD1 (6 bases). CDR1 is SNHLY and CDR2 is FYNNEI in the germline V gene. This CDR3 is 14 amino acids long. V shed 0 bases and J shed 14 bases, with 14 bases lying between them. The CDR3 here is CASSEAGQLFTLHF. The DNA of the CDR3 is TGTGCCAGCAGTGAAGCCGGACAGCTCTTCACCCTCCACTTT.